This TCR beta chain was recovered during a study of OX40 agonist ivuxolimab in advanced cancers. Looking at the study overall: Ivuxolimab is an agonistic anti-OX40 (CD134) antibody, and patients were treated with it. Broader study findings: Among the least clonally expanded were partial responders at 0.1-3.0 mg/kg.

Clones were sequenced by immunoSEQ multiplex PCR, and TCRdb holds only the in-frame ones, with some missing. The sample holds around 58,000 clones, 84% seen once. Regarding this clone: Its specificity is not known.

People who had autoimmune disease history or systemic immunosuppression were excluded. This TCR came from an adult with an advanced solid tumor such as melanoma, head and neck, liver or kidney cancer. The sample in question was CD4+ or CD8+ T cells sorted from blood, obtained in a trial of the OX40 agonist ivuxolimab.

The CDR3 sequence: CASSLGRGKNTEAFF. The CDR3 coding sequence is TGTGCCAGCAGCTTGGGCAGGGGGAAGAACACTGAAGCTTTCTTT. The chain uses TRBV5-4 and TRBJ1-1; 7 bases line up with TRBD1. Germline trimming cut 0 bases from V and 1 base from J; bases unmatched to any gene: 3. Germline V gene data show CDR1 as SGHNT and CDR2 as YYREEE (reference sequence). This CDR3 is 15 amino acids long.